Described below is a single T cell receptor (beta chain) sequence and its context. Its antigen is not known. This record belongs to a study of cytomegalovirus exposure and HLA in healthy donors. Overall study findings and caveats: A classifier reportedly called cytomegalovirus status with high sensitivity and specificity. It was about 180 TCR beta chains that were listed as cytomegalovirus-associated.

Using immunoSEQ multiplex PCR, the repertoire was profiled, and TCRdb retains in-frame clones only, with some absent. The profile covers over 130,000 clones, with about 87% appearing a single time and approximately 8.7% taken by the ten largest. The germline CDR1 and CDR2 sequences are MNHEY and SVGAGI. The CDR3 spans 11 residues. Trimming cost V 5 bases and J 7 bases, with 9 bases left between them. Sequences were obtained from PBMCs. The clonotype originates from a man between 18 and 29 years old in good health and CMV-seropositive. This sequence joins TRBV6-5 and TRBJ2-7; D not resolved. The CDR3 region is CASSDGREQYF. The CDR3 DNA reads TGTGCCAGCAGTGATGGCAGGGAGCAGTACTTC.